This T cell receptor beta chain was identified during a study of shared clonotypes between healthy human individuals. Across the whole study: Aged between 18 and 49, the donors were two women and three men. Study-level findings and limits: Rarefaction revealed incomplete sorted-subset sequencing despite large depth.

CDR1 and CDR2 (germline): SGHNT, YYREEE (reference sequence). V lost 4 bases and J lost 5, with 7 bases in between. The CDR3 extends over 13 amino acids. About this clone itself: Its antigen is not identified.

In the CD4+ fraction, cells were divided into CD45RA+ naive and CD45RA-negative memory subsets. Measured with immunoSEQ multiplex PCR; TCRdb has only the in-frame clones, and not every one. The sample shows some 360,000 clones, 70% to 75% of them seen only once. The V gene is TRBV5-4, the J gene TRBJ1-6; no clear D gene. The source is a man aged 30 to 39 in good health. Sequenced input: memory CD4+ T cells sorted from blood. Documented subset: CD45RA-negative fraction. The CDR3 sequence is CASSLLHNSPLHF. CDR3 sequence (DNA): TGTGCCAGCAGCCTACTTCATAATTCACCCCTCCACTTT.